The 5 T cell receptor beta chains below were found in one sample sequenced in a study of cytomegalovirus exposure and HLA in healthy donors. In the PCR, 60 Vbeta and 13 Jbeta primers were used. Using immunoSEQ multiplex PCR, the repertoire was profiled, and TCRdb retains in-frame clones only, with some absent. The data hold 90,000 to 150,000 clones, with 65% to 85% observed a single time. The specimen sequenced was PBMCs. Source of these receptors: a man aged 50 or older in good health and CMV-seronegative.

The V gene is TRBV29-1, the J gene TRBJ1-1; D call uncertain. Germline CDR1 is SQVTM and CDR2 is ANQGSEA. The CDR3 runs 13 residues. Trimming shortened V by 4 bases and J by 3 bases, and 12 bases separated the two germline ends. The CDR3 DNA sequence: TGCAGCGTTGGAGGGATTCGGGACACTGAAGCTTTCTTT. Translating gives CSVGGIRDTEAFF.

The chain couples TRBV27 to TRBJ2-7; possibly TRBD1 for D (6 bases). Deletions cut 4 bases from V and 2 bases from J, with 9 bases between. Germline assignment: CDR1 MNHEY and CDR2 SMNVEV (reference sequence). The CDR3 length is 13 residues. CDR3 coding DNA: TGTGCCAGCAGTTCCAGACAGGCCTACGAGCAGTACTTC. Amino acids: CASSSRQAYEQYF.

The rearrangement joins TRBV5-1 to TRBJ2-5; possible D gene TRBD2, 6 bases. V lost 0 bases and J 7 bases, leaving 16 bases between the germline ends. Germline V gene data show CDR1 as SGHRS and CDR2 as YFSETQ. The CDR3 is 15 residues long. The CDR3 spells CASSLGVGTLGTQYF. DNA of the CDR3: TGCGCCAGCAGCTTGGGGGTCGGGACTCTGGGGACCCAGTACTTC.

The V call is TRBV20-1, the J call TRBJ2-7; perhaps TRBD1 as D (5 bases). Trimming took 6 bases from V and 5 from J, leaving 11 bases between them. The germline V gene encodes CDR1 DFQATT and CDR2 SNEGSKA (reference sequence). This CDR3 has 11 amino acids. CDR3: CSARTWDEQYF. The CDR3, as DNA: TGCAGTGCCCGGACATGGGACGAGCAGTACTTC.

The rearrangement links TRBV7-2 to TRBJ1-1; 11 positions match TRBD1. V shed 5 bases and J 4 bases; nucleotides not matched to a gene: 3. CDR1 and CDR2 (germline): SGHTA, FQGNSA. This CDR3 comprises 14 residues. CDR3 sequence: CASSRDRGGTEAFF. The CDR3 DNA reads TGTGCCAGCAGCCGGGACAGGGGGGGCACTGAAGCTTTCTTT.